Each of the 23 T cell receptor beta chains below was sequenced from the same sample in a study of T cells after yellow fever vaccination (dated by TCRdb to the late 2010s). The sample's treatment or condition, from its label and the paper: live attenuated yellow fever vaccine strain. The method was 5' RACE. Sequencer: Illumina NovaSeq 6000. The public sequencing data were trimmed at Q25 with fastp and processed into clonotypes with MiXCR by TCRdb, which kept only in-frame beta chains. Entries are consolidated by CDR3 protein sequence, retaining the most common genes and DNA. The sample contains around 300,000 distinct CDR3 sequences, approximately 4% of them found a single time. The ten largest clonotypes hold around 19% of the sample. The sample here was PBMCs, taken 15 days after the yellow fever booster vaccination. These receptors all stem from a young man who received the YFV17D yellow fever vaccine.

The rearrangement joins TRBV7-8 to TRBJ2-3; D unclear. There are 14 residues in the CDR3. Germline CDR1 is SGHVS and CDR2 is FQNEAQ. V lost 2 bases to trimming and J lost 4 bases, with 10 bases between them. The CDR3 sequence: CASSLQGFPDTQYF. The CDR3 nucleotides are TGTGCCAGCAGCTTACAAGGGTTTCCAGATACGCAGTATTTT.

This clonotype was seen more than once but under ten times. The chain employs TRBV20-1 and TRBJ1-2; D is perhaps TRBD1 (6 bases). This CDR3 region has 13 residues. Germline assignment: CDR1 DFQATT and CDR2 SNEGSKA (reference sequence). The V gene lost 3 bases and the J gene lost 4 bases, with 12 bases spanning the gap. This CDR3 reads CSARGGPSYGYTF. As DNA, the CDR3 is TGCAGTGCTAGGGGGGGGCCTTCCTATGGCTACACCTTC.

The table lists this clonotype with a few counts. The CDR3 bases are TGCGCCAGCAGCCGAGAGGACAGGGGGCTTAATTCACCCCTCCACTTT. Its protein is CASSREDRGLNSPLHF. V gene TRBV4-1 combines with J gene TRBJ1-6; TRBD1 matches 11 bases. V lost 4 bases, J lost 6 bases, and 5 bases stayed unmatched. This CDR3 has 16 residues. Germline lookup yields CDR1 MGHRA and CDR2 YSYEKL.

J is TRBJ1-3 and V is TRBV12-5; D is undetermined. CDR3 length: 13 amino acids. Trimming removed 2 bases at V and 1 base at J, with 3 bases between. Germline CDR1 and CDR2: LGHNT and FRNRAP. The chain's CDR3 is CASGLSSGNTIYF. CDR3 coding DNA: TGTGCTAGTGGTTTGTCTTCTGGAAACACCATATATTTT.

This clonotype was detected ten times or more. The genes are TRBV4-1 and TRBJ1-1; a possible D gene is TRBD1 (5 bases). Trimming cost V 1 base and J 4 bases, with 10 bases left between them. The germline CDR1 and CDR2 sequences are MGHRA and YSYEKL. The CDR3 contains 14 residues. The CDR3 sequence: CASSQGSGVTEAFF. The CDR3 bases are TGCGCCAGCAGCCAAGGATCGGGGGTCACTGAAGCTTTCTTT.

The CDR3 region is CASRVRNEQFF. CDR3 in DNA: TGCGCCAGCAGGGTGCGGAATGAGCAGTTCTTC. The chain is built from TRBV10-2 and TRBJ2-1; D remains unclear. The ends were cut back, 6 bases at V and 7 bases at J, with 7 bases in the middle. The CDR3 covers 11 residues. In germline, CDR1 is WSHSY, CDR2 SAAADI.

The sample holds a few counts of this clonotype. The chain carries TRBV29-1 and TRBJ1-2, with no clear D. Trimming left V 6 bases short and J 6 bases short, with 8 bases between. The CDR3 length is 10 residues. Germline-derived CDR1 and CDR2 are SQVTM and ANQGSEA. CDR3 in amino acids: CSVRSDGYTF. The CDR3 region has the DNA TGCAGCGTACGGTCCGATGGCTACACCTTC.

This clonotype was detected ten times or more. V and J are TRBV7-9 and TRBJ1-5, with 11 bases matching TRBD1. The V and J ends lost 5 bases and 6 bases, in that order; junction bases with no gene match: 6. Germline loops: CDR1 SEHNR, CDR2 FQNEAQ (reference sequence). CDR3 length: 15 amino acids. The CDR3 DNA sequence: TGTGCCAGCAGCCCCGGACAGGGGGCGATTCAGCCCCAGCATTTT. Translated: CASSPGQGAIQPQHF.

As for this clonotype: Just one base apart from a much larger clone, this may be a read error. It is likely a read error, because the conserved phenylalanine at the end of the CDR3 is missing. The chain has TRBV20-1 and TRBJ1-5; TRBD1 agrees at 8 bases. V trimming: 4 bases; J trimming: 7 bases; junction bases outside the gene matches: 6. Germline V gene data show CDR1 as DFQATT and CDR2 as SNEGSKA (reference sequence). This CDR3 has 13 residues. DNA of the CDR3: TGCAGTGCTACCCGACAGGGGCGACAGCCCCAGCATATT. Translating gives CSATRQGRQPQHI.

V usage is TRBV12-3 or TRBV12-4 and J usage is TRBJ1-6, with TRBD1 matching over 10 bases. V lost 2 bases, J lost 10 bases, and 8 bases stayed unmatched. The CDR3 length is 16 residues. The chain's CDR3 is CASSLRGGQGYSPLHF. CDR3 coding DNA: TGTGCCAGCAGTTTAAGAGGGGGACAGGGGTACTCACCCCTCCACTTT.

The chain carries TRBV11-2 and TRBJ2-1; 10 bases fit TRBD2. The V segment lost 2 bases and the J segment 9 bases; nucleotides outside the gene matches: 4. The germline V gene has CDR1 SGHAT and CDR2 FQNNGV. The CDR3 contains 14 residues. The CDR3 bases are TGTGCCAGCAGCTTACTAGCGGGGGACGGTGAGCAGTTCTTC. It codes for CASSLLAGDGEQFF.

The rearrangement joins TRBV5-1 to TRBJ2-5, with D possibly TRBD2 on 5 matching bases. The V gene's germline CDR1 is SGHRS and CDR2 YFSETQ. Trimming shortened V by 6 bases and J by 4 bases, and 16 bases separated the two germline ends. CDR3 length equals 14 residues. CDR3 bases: TGCGCCAGCACCCAAAACGGAGGCCTAGAGACCCAGTACTTC. Translating it yields CASTQNGGLETQYF.

In this sample, this clonotype turned up many times. The V call is TRBV7-3, the J call TRBJ1-1; perhaps TRBD1 as D (5 bases). V was cut by 5 bases and J by 7 bases, with 20 bases left in between. This CDR3 has 15 residues. CDR1 and CDR2 (germline): SGHTA, FQGTGA. The CDR3 sequence is CASSPDGTGVGEAFF. The DNA for the CDR3 is TGTGCCAGCAGCCCAGACGGGACTGGGGTTGGTGAAGCTTTCTTT.

V usage is TRBV12-3 or TRBV12-4 and J usage is TRBJ1-5, with 9 bases identical to TRBD1. Trimming took 7 bases from V and 4 from J; bases not matched to a gene: 5. This CDR3 contains 14 residues. The CDR3 spells CASIGTGRNQPQHF. As DNA, the CDR3 is TGTGCCAGCATCGGGACAGGGAGGAATCAGCCCCAGCATTTT.

There are a few counts of this clonotype. V is TRBV5-1 and J is TRBJ1-3, with 7 bases fitting TRBD1. V gave up 1 base and J gave up 9 bases; unmatched junction bases: 19. The germline CDR1 and CDR2 sequences are SGHRS and YFSETQ. The length of the CDR3 is 18 residues. The chain's CDR3 is CASSLHAEQGSVHGTIYF. DNA of the CDR3: TGCGCCAGCAGCTTGCACGCCGAACAGGGGAGCGTACATGGCACCATATATTTT. Full variable domain (outside the CDR3, taken from reference TRBV5-1 and TRBJ1-3): KAGVTQTPRYLIKTRGQQVTLSCSPISGHRSVSWYQQTPGQGLQFLFEYFSETQRNKGNFPGRFSGRQFSNSRSEMNVSTLELGDSALYLCASSLHAEQGSVHGTIYFGEGSWLTVV.

Written as DNA, the CDR3 is TGCGCCAGCGCAGCGGTTCAGAACACTGAAGCTTTCTTT. Protein product: CASAAVQNTEAFF. The rearrangement uses TRBV5-1 and TRBJ1-1; D is unclear. The germline V and J ends were trimmed by 7 bases and 1 base, with 11 bases remaining between them. The length of the CDR3 is 13 residues. The germline gives CDR1 SGHRS, CDR2 YFSETQ.

There are many counts of this clonotype. V is TRBV5-1 and J is TRBJ1-1; D gene uncertain. V was trimmed by 7 bases and J by 0 bases, leaving 7 bases between them. Germline values: CDR1 SGHRS, CDR2 YFSETQ. The CDR3 contains 12 residues. Here the CDR3 DNA reads TGCGCCAGCCGGGAGGTGAACACTGAAGCTTTCTTT. Its translation: CASREVNTEAFF. Variable domain in full (rest from reference TRBV5-1 and TRBJ1-1): KAGVTQTPRYLIKTRGQQVTLSCSPISGHRSVSWYQQTPGQGLQFLFEYFSETQRNKGNFPGRFSGRQFSNSRSEMNVSTLELGDSALYLCASREVNTEAFFGQGTRLTVV.

On this clonotype itself: Just one base apart from a much larger clone, this may be a read error. The V and J genes are TRBV29-1 and TRBJ2-3, with D perhaps TRBD1 (5 bases). The CDR3 contains 12 residues. Germline values: CDR1 SQVTM, CDR2 ANQGSEA. In DNA, the CDR3 is TGCAGCACAGGACATAGCATAGATACGCAGTATTTT. It specifies CSTGHSIDTQYF.

This clonotype was counted ten times or more. The chain links TRBV15 to TRBJ1-1; possibly TRBD1 for D (5 bases). Trimming took 5 bases from V and 11 from J, leaving 18 bases between them. Per germline, CDR1 LNHNV and CDR2 YYDKDF (reference sequence). CDR3 size: 13 residues. The CDR3 sequence: CATSSGPLSDAFF. CDR3 sequence (DNA): TGTGCCACCAGCTCAGGGCCCCTGTCGGATGCTTTCTTT.

This clonotype appeared many times. J is TRBJ2-3 and V is TRBV14; the D gene could be TRBD1 or TRBD2 (5 bases each). Trimming removed 2 bases at V and 6 bases at J, with 12 bases between. This CDR3 region has 14 residues. Germline lookup yields CDR1 SGHDN and CDR2 FVKESK. CDR3 sequence reads: CASSQQGPWDTQYF. The CDR3 nucleotides are TGTGCCAGCAGCCAACAGGGACCCTGGGATACGCAGTATTTT.

This clonotype was detected many times. The chain is built from TRBV10-2 and TRBJ2-7, with 7 positions matching TRBD1. The CDR3 sequence is 14 residues long. CDR1 is WSHSY and CDR2 is SAAADI in the germline V gene. The ends lost 6 bases at V and 4 bases at J; junction bases unmatched: 9. The CDR3 reads CASSERQGRYEQYF. CDR3 nucleotide sequence: TGCGCCAGCAGCGAAAGACAGGGAAGGTACGAGCAGTACTTC.

This clonotype was found a few times. The chain combines TRBV7-9 with TRBJ1-6, with D unresolved. This CDR3 has 16 residues. Between the trimmed V and J ends, which lost 4 bases and 0 bases, there was a span of 10 bases. Germline assignment: CDR1 SEHNR and CDR2 FQNEAQ (reference sequence). The DNA for the CDR3 is TGTGCCAGCAGCTCAGTGGGGAGCTCCTATAATTCACCCCTCCACTTT. Its translation: CASSSVGSSYNSPLHF.

There are a few counts of this clonotype. The chain recombines TRBV7-2 with TRBJ2-3; 8 nucleotides align to TRBD2. The CDR3 consists of 17 residues. J gave up 1 base and V 5 bases, and 11 bases lay outside the gene matches. CDR1 is SGHTA and CDR2 is FQGNSA in the germline V gene. CDR3 coding DNA: TGTGCCAGCAGCCTTACCCCTCCCGGGGGGGGCACAGATACGCAGTATTTT. Its protein product is CASSLTPPGGGTDTQYF.